Listed here are 3 T cell receptor beta chains from one sample, sequenced in a study of Graves' ophthalmopathy and Graves' hyperthyroidism. Scientists amplified the TCR beta CDR3 regions from RNA transcripts. HTBI primers were used in a first-round RT-PCR, which preceded a second-round multiplex PCR. TCRdb ran MiXCR on the multiplex PCR reads and lists one entry per CDR3 protein. Of 650,000 to 900,000 distinct CDR3 sequences listed, around 40% are singletons. The sequenced sample was peripheral blood. Receptor source: an adult man with Graves' ophthalmopathy.

This clonotype has more than one count but fewer than ten. The genes are TRBV19 and TRBJ2-7; D is uncertain. This CDR3 contains 11 residues. Looked up from germline, CDR1 is LNHDA and CDR2 is SQIVND (reference sequence). V lost 10 bases and J 1 base, leaving 8 bases between the germline ends. The CDR3 loop reads CATAESYEQYF. The CDR3 DNA sequence: TGTGCCACCGCGGAGTCCTACGAGCAGTACTTC.

The genes are TRBV2 and TRBJ2-7; no definite D call. The germline CDR1 and CDR2 sequences are SNHLY and FYNNEI. CDR3 size: 15 residues. V was shortened by 6 bases and J by 2 bases, with 17 bases between the two germline ends. In DNA, the CDR3 is TGTGCCAGCAGCCCCTCCCCGTGGGTGACCTACGAGCAGTACTTC. It translates to CASSPSPWVTYEQYF.

In the case of this clonotype: Just one base apart from a much larger clone, this may be a read error. This chain links TRBV10-3 with TRBJ1-2; D call uncertain. The germline V gene has CDR1 ENHRY and CDR2 SYGVKD. The V end was cut by 6 bases, the J end by 4 bases, with 12 bases between. CDR3 length equals 13 residues. The CDR3 bases are TGTGCCATCAGGTCGGAACAAGGCTATGGCTACACCTTC. It codes for CAIRSEQGYGYTF.